Presented here are 3 T cell receptor beta chains from one specimen sequenced in a study of T cell repertoires in ileal Crohn's disease. The protocol was immunoSEQ multiplex PCR, while the TCRdb copy is restricted to in-frame clones and leaves out a portion. The sample yields 5,000 to 6,000 clones, approximately 80% seen once. The sequenced sample consisted of ileal tissue. The receptors here all came from an adult with Crohn's disease.

This chain links TRBV5-1 with TRBJ1-4; maybe TRBD1 (5 bases). Germline CDR1 reads SGHRS; CDR2 reads YFSETQ. The CDR3 is 15 residues long. V shed 1 base and J shed 8 bases, with 15 bases lying between them. CDR3 nucleotide sequence: TGCGCCAGCAGCTTGAGTGGGGGGGGTAAAGAAAAACTGTTTTTT. It specifies CASSLSGGGKEKLFF.

J is TRBJ2-5 and V is TRBV5-4; TRBD2 might be the D (6 bases). The V gene lost 3 bases and the J gene lost 1 base, with 13 bases spanning the gap. This CDR3 has 15 residues. CDR1 and CDR2 from the germline V gene are SGHNT and YYREEE (reference sequence). The CDR3 nucleotides are TGTGCCAGCAGCTCCCCTGCGGGACTCCAAGAGACCCAGTACTTC. Protein product: CASSSPAGLQETQYF.

In the case of this clone: Because the CDR3 is missing its conserved closing phenylalanine or tryptophan, this is likely a read error. The DNA is left out, because the CDR3 cannot be placed on it with certainty; the CDR3 is given as TCRdb lists it. CDR3 amino acids: CSAYKGTSGTL. This chain links TRBV20-1 with TRBJ2-3; the D call of TRBD2 is as the table states it, not checked on the DNA. Germline CDR1 DFQATT, CDR2 SNEGSKA (reference sequence). The length of the CDR3 is 11 amino acids, counting both ends.